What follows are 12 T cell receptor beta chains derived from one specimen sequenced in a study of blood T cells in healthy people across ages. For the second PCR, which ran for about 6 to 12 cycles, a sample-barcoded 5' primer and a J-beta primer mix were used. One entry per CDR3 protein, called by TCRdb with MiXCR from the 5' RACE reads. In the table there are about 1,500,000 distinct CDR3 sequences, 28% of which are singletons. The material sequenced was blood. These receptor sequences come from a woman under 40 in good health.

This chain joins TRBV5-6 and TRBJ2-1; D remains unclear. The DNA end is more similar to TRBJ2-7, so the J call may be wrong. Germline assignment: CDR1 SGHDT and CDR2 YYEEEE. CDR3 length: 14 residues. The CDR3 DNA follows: TGTGCCAGCAGCAAAGACGATGGGTACAATGAGCAGTACTTC. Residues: CASSKDDGYNEQYF.

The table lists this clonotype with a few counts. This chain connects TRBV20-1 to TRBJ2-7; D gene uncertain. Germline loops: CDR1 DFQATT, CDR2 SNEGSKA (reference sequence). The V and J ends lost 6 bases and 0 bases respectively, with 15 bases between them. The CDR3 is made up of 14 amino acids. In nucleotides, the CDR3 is TGCAGTGCACCGACTGACCCCAGCTCCTACGAGCAGTACTTC. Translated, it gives CSAPTDPSSYEQYF.

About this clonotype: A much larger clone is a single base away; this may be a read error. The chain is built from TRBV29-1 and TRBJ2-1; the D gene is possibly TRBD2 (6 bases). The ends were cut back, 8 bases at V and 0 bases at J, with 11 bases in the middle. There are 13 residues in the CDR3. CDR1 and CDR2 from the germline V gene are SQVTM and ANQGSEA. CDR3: CSIGGTSYNEQFF. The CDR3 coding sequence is TGCAGCATTGGGGGGACCTCCTACAATGAGCAGTTCTTC.

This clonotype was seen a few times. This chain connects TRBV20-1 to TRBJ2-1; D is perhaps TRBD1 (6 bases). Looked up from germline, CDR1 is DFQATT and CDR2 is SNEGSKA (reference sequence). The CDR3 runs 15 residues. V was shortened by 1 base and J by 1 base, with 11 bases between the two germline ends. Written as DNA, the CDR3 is TGCAGTGCTAGAGGGGGGCTTCTATCCTACAATGAGCAGTTCTTC. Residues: CSARGGLLSYNEQFF.

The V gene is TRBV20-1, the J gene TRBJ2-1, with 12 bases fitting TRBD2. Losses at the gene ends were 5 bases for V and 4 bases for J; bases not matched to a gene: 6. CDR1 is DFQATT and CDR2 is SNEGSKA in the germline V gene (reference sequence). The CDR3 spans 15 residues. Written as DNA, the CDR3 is TGCAGTGCTGCCACAACTAGCGGGGGGTACAATGAGCAGTTCTTC. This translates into CSAATTSGGYNEQFF.

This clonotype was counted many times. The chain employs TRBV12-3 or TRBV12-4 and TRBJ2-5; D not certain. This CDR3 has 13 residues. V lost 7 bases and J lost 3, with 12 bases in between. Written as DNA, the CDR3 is TGTGCCAGCACCCCTGGTGCCAAAGAGACCCAGTACTTC. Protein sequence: CASTPGAKETQYF.

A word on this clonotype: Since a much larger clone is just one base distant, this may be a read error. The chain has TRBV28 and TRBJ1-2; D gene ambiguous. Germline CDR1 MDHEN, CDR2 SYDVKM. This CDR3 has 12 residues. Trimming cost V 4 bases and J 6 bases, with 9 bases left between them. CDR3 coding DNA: TGTGCCAGCAGTTCCCCTCCCCATGGCTACACCTTC. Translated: CASSSPPHGYTF.

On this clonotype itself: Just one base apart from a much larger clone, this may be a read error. CDR3 in DNA: TGCAGCGGTCGTCGAGGACCCTACGAGCAGTACTTC. Residues: CSGRRGPYEQYF. The chain uses TRBV29-1 and TRBJ2-4; D gene uncertain. TRBJ2-7 explains the end of the DNA better; the J call may be wrong. The germline V gene encodes CDR1 SQVTM and CDR2 ANQGSEA. The CDR3 covers 12 residues.

CDR3 nucleotide sequence: TGTGCCAGCAGCCCCCGATCGAAGCGGGAGTTTTACGAGCAGTACTTC. Amino acid sequence: CASSPRSKREFYEQYF. V and J are TRBV7-9 and TRBJ2-7; 8 nucleotides agree with TRBD2. Germline assignment: CDR1 SEHNR and CDR2 FQNEAQ (reference sequence). V trimming: 5 bases; J trimming: 4 bases; junction bases outside the gene matches: 13. The CDR3 consists of 16 residues. Filled out from reference TRBV7-9 and TRBJ2-7, the complete variable domain reads DTGVSQNPRHKITKRGQNVTFRCDPISEHNRLYWYRQTLGQGPEFLTYFQNEAQLEKSRLLSDRFSAERPKGSFSTLEIQRTEQGDSAMYLCASSPRSKREFYEQYFGPGTRLTVT.

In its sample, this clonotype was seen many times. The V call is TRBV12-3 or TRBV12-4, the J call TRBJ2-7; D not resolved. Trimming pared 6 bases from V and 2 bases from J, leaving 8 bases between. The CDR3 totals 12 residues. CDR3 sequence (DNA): TGTGCCAGCAGCCCTTCAACCTACGAGCAGTACTTC. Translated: CASSPSTYEQYF.

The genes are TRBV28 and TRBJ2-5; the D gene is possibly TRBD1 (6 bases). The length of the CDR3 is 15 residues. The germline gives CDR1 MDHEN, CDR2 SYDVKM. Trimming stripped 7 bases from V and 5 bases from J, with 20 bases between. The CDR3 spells CASIKGTPRLETQYF. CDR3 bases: TGTGCCAGCATAAAAGGGACACCCCGATTGGAGACCCAGTACTTC.

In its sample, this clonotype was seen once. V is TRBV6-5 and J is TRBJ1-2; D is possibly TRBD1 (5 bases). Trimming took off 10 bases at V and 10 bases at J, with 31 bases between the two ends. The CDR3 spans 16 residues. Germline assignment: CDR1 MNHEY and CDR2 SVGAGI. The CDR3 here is CANLTWRGMGNVDYTF. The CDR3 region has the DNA TGTGCCAACTTAACTTGGAGGGGTATGGGAAATGTTGACTACACCTTC.